This T cell receptor (beta chain) comes out of a study of T cell repertoires in urothelial bladder cancer (dated by TCRdb to the late 2010s). In terms of the full investigation: Of the roughly twelve resected lesions, three were clinically staged as cT0, three as cTa, three as cT1 and three as cT2 or greater. The study compared TCR repertoire clonality in bladder tumors with that in benign bladder inflammation. Roughly 11 patients with bladder lesions undergoing transurethral resection were identified prospectively. A total of approximately twelve resected bladder lesions, made up of urothelial carcinoma (UC+) and benign (UC-) specimens, were studied. What the work shows at the level of the full study, not this receptor alone: The median percentage of tumor infiltrating lymphocytes was roughly 2.2% in carcinoma specimens and approximately 12% in benign specimens. Fewer T cells were found in urothelial carcinoma specimens than in benign specimens, with medians of about 5,000 and 25,000, respectively. In carcinoma specimens, one T-cell clone made up as much as 17% of infiltrating lymphocytes, versus 2% to 2.5% in benign specimens.

Specimens classed as benign (UC-) were resected bladder lesions that contained no urothelial carcinoma. At transurethral resection, specimens of the bladder lesions were collected and then stored at -80C. DNA was extracted from bladder specimens collected at transurethral resection. V is shortened by 1 base, J by 5 bases, and the region joining them spans 11 bases. CDR1 and CDR2 are drawn from the germline V gene: SGHNT, YENEEA. There are 14 amino acids in the CDR3, from cysteine to phenylalanine inclusive. Of all the DNA, just the CDR3 is kept, 42 bases in frame from base 1. Concerning this clone: The specificity of this receptor is unknown. Base qualities are not recorded, but no much larger clone differs from it by a single base.

The TCR beta chain CDR3 region was sequenced with the immunoSEQ assay. Per the authors' processing: T-cell fraction, clonal dominance and maximum TCR clone frequency were calculated for each specimen. The source is immuneACCESS, and TCRdb retained only in-frame sequences with V and J called. Part of the clones is not carried over; for the studies checked, unresolved V genes explain less than half of this, and the remainder is unexplained. From that table come the V and J calls and clone size; the DNA was used to work out D and trimming. The sample contains under 13,000 clones, roughly 72% of them found a single time. Jointly, the top ten make up 5.5% to 7% of the sample.

The chain uses TRBV11-3 and TRBJ1-1; the D gene is unclear. What was sequenced was tumor-infiltrating cells from bladder cancer. The sequence came from a human donor with a benign inflammatory bladder lesion. The DNA sequence is as follows: TGTGCCAGCAGCTTAGGGCCCTTTGGGACTGAAGCTTTCTTT. This sequence encodes CASSLGPFGTEAFF.